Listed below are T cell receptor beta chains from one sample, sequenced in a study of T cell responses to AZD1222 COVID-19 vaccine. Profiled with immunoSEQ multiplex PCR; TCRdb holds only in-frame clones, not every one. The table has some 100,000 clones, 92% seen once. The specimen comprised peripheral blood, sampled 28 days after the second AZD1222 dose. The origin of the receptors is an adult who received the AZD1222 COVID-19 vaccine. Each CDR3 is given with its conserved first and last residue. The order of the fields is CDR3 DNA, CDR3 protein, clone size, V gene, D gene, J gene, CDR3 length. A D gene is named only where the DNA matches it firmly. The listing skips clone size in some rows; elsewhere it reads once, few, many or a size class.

cdr3_nt: TGTGCCTGGAGTCCTGGGGGTCTCGAGCAGTACTTC
cdr3_aa: CAWSPGGLEQYF
clone_size: NA
v_call: TRBV30
d_call: NA
j_call: TRBJ2-7
cdr3_length: 12

cdr3_nt: TGTGCCAGCAGTAGGGATCTGACGAACACTGAAGCTTTCTTT
cdr3_aa: CASSRDLTNTEAFF
clone_size: NA
v_call: TRBV2
d_call: NA
j_call: TRBJ1-1
cdr3_length: 14

cdr3_nt: TGTGCCAGCAGCTTACAGGGTGCCTATGGCTACACCTTC
cdr3_aa: CASSLQGAYGYTF
clone_size: NA
v_call: TRBV7-2
d_call: NA
j_call: TRBJ1-2
cdr3_length: 13

cdr3_nt: TGTGCCAGCAGTCGGCGGTCAACTAATGAAAAACTGTTTTTT
cdr3_aa: CASSRRSTNEKLFF
clone_size: NA
v_call: TRBV6-5
d_call: NA
j_call: TRBJ1-4
cdr3_length: 14

cdr3_nt: TGTGCCTGGGTCCCTAGGACTAGCACCGGGGAGCTGTTTTTT
cdr3_aa: CAWVPRTSTGELFF
clone_size: NA
v_call: TRBV30
d_call: TRBD2
j_call: TRBJ2-2
cdr3_length: 14

cdr3_nt: TGTGCCAGCAGAGACCGACAAGGAGTAGGAACTGAAGCTTTCTTT
cdr3_aa: CASRDRQGVGTEAFF
clone_size: NA
v_call: TRBV6-6
d_call: NA
j_call: TRBJ1-1
cdr3_length: 15

cdr3_nt: TGTGCCCCGGTCGGGGGTCTGGGAGCCAATCAGCCCCAGCATTTT
cdr3_aa: CAPVGGLGANQPQHF
clone_size: NA
v_call: TRBV6-4
d_call: NA
j_call: TRBJ1-5
cdr3_length: 15

cdr3_nt: TGTGCCAGCAGTGGCGGGACAGGGGGATATGGCTACACCTTC
cdr3_aa: CASSGGTGGYGYTF
clone_size: NA
v_call: TRBV2
d_call: TRBD1
j_call: TRBJ1-2
cdr3_length: 14

cdr3_nt: TGTGCCAGCAGCTTCCAGCGGGGGGGTAATGAGCAGTTCTTC
cdr3_aa: CASSFQRGGNEQFF
clone_size: NA
v_call: TRBV5-4
d_call: TRBD2
j_call: TRBJ2-1
cdr3_length: 14

cdr3_nt: TGTGCCAGCGGGATGCTGAACACTGAAGCTTTCTTT
cdr3_aa: CASGMLNTEAFF
clone_size: NA
v_call: TRBV27
d_call: NA
j_call: TRBJ1-1
cdr3_length: 12

cdr3_nt: TGTGCCAGCAGAGAGGCAGGACAGCGATATGGCTACACCTTC
cdr3_aa: CASREAGQRYGYTF
clone_size: NA
v_call: TRBV3-1/TRBV3-2
d_call: NA
j_call: TRBJ1-2
cdr3_length: 14

cdr3_nt: TGCGCCAGCAGCTTGGCCGGAGGGGCGCCCCTCCACTTT
cdr3_aa: CASSLAGGAPLHF
clone_size: NA
v_call: TRBV5-1
d_call: NA
j_call: TRBJ1-6
cdr3_length: 13

cdr3_nt: TGTGCCAGTAGTCCACGGGGGACAGGGGGCGAGCAGTACTTC
cdr3_aa: CASSPRGTGGEQYF
clone_size: NA
v_call: TRBV19
d_call: TRBD1
j_call: TRBJ2-7
cdr3_length: 14

cdr3_nt: TGTGCCAGCTCATTAGCGGGGCTTAGCACAGATACGCAGTATTTT
cdr3_aa: CASSLAGLSTDTQYF
clone_size: NA
v_call: TRBV18
d_call: TRBD2
j_call: TRBJ2-3
cdr3_length: 15

cdr3_nt: TGTGCCAGCAGTCGGACTAGCGGGGGGCGGGATACGCAGTATTTT
cdr3_aa: CASSRTSGGRDTQYF
clone_size: NA
v_call: TRBV6-2/TRBV6-3
d_call: TRBD2
j_call: TRBJ2-3
cdr3_length: 15

cdr3_nt: TGTGCCAGCAGCTTGGGGGGCCCCCTAAGTACGCAGTATTTT
cdr3_aa: CASSLGGPLSTQYF
clone_size: once
v_call: TRBV7-6
d_call: NA
j_call: TRBJ2-3
cdr3_length: 14

cdr3_nt: TGTGCCAGCAGTTGGCAGGGCCCCGGGGAGCTGTTTTTT
cdr3_aa: CASSWQGPGELFF
clone_size: NA
v_call: TRBV6-5
d_call: NA
j_call: TRBJ2-2
cdr3_length: 13

cdr3_nt: TGTGCCAGCAGCTTAGGAGGCGACAAAAACATTCAGTACTTC
cdr3_aa: CASSLGGDKNIQYF
clone_size: NA
v_call: TRBV11-3
d_call: NA
j_call: TRBJ2-4
cdr3_length: 14

cdr3_nt: TGTGCCAGCAGCTTAGGTCCCCCTCAGGGCTACGAGCAGTACTTC
cdr3_aa: CASSLGPPQGYEQYF
clone_size: NA
v_call: TRBV13
d_call: NA
j_call: TRBJ2-7
cdr3_length: 15

cdr3_nt: TGTGCCAGCAGCTTGGGACAGGGGGCCGGAGGCTACACCTTC
cdr3_aa: CASSLGQGAGGYTF
clone_size: NA
v_call: TRBV7-9
d_call: TRBD1
j_call: TRBJ1-2
cdr3_length: 14

cdr3_nt: TGTGCCAGCAGTTACTCGATTTCGGGGTCTTCTGGCAATCAGCCCCAGCATTTT
cdr3_aa: CASSYSISGSSGNQPQHF
clone_size: NA
v_call: TRBV6-7
d_call: NA
j_call: TRBJ1-5
cdr3_length: 18

cdr3_nt: TGTGCCAGCAGCTTAGGCCCTTGGGTCGACACAACTAATGAAAAACTGTTTTTT
cdr3_aa: CASSLGPWVDTTNEKLFF
clone_size: NA
v_call: TRBV7-2
d_call: NA
j_call: TRBJ1-4
cdr3_length: 18

cdr3_nt: TGTGCCACCTCTGACAGGGGATACAATCAGCCCCAGCATTTT
cdr3_aa: CATSDRGYNQPQHF
clone_size: once
v_call: TRBV24-1
d_call: TRBD1
j_call: TRBJ1-5
cdr3_length: 14

cdr3_nt: TGTGCCAGCAGCGTAGGTTTGGGGGGGGGCAATCAGCCCCAGCATTTT
cdr3_aa: CASSVGLGGGNQPQHF
clone_size: few
v_call: TRBV9
d_call: NA
j_call: TRBJ1-5
cdr3_length: 16

cdr3_nt: TGCAGCATCAGCGGGGGGTTGGCCAAAAACATTCAGTACTTC
cdr3_aa: CSISGGLAKNIQYF
clone_size: NA
v_call: TRBV29-1
d_call: TRBD2
j_call: TRBJ2-4
cdr3_length: 14

cdr3_nt: TGTGCCACCAGCAGGACCCGGGACAGCACCGGGTTGGCCCTCCACTTT
cdr3_aa: CATSRTRDSTGLALHF
clone_size: NA
v_call: TRBV15
d_call: TRBD1
j_call: TRBJ1-6
cdr3_length: 16